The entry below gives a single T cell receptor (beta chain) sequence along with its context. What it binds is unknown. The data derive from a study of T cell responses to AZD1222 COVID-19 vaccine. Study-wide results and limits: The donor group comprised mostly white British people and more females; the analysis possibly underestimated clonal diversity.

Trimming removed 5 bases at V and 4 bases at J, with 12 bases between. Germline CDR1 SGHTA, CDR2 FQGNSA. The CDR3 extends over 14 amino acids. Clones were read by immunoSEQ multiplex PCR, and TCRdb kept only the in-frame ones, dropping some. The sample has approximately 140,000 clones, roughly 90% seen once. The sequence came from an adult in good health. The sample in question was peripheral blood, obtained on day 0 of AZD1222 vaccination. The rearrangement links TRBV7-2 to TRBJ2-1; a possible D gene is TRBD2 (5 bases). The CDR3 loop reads CASSTDSGYNEQFF. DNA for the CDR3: TGTGCCAGCAGCACGGACTCGGGGTACAATGAGCAGTTCTTC.